These 15 T cell receptor beta chains originate from one sample sequenced in a study of blood T cell repertoires in COVID-19. Clones were sequenced by immunoSEQ multiplex PCR, and TCRdb holds only the in-frame ones, with some missing. The profile covers roughly 200,000 clones, with about 85% appearing a single time and about 20% taken by the ten largest. Input material: peripheral blood. The receptor source for this set is a person between 65 and 80 years old with COVID-19, enrolled during active disease.

The chain couples TRBV3-1 (or the pseudogene TRBV3-2) to TRBJ2-5; 11 positions match TRBD2. The germline V gene encodes CDR1 LGHDT and CDR2 YNNKEL (reference sequence). This CDR3 region has 15 residues. The J segment lost 4 bases and the V segment lost 6 bases, leaving 7 bases of the junction unmatched. CDR3 region: CASRVAGGLGETQYF. CDR3 coding DNA: TGTGCCAGCAGGGTAGCGGGGGGGCTAGGAGAGACCCAGTACTTC.

The chain combines TRBV20-1 with TRBJ2-1, with no clear D. The CDR3 contains 11 residues. Germline V CDR1 and CDR2: DFQATT, SNEGSKA (reference sequence). V shed 3 bases and J shed 6 bases, with 6 bases lying between them. CDR3 nucleotides: TGCAGTGCTAGGCACTCCAATGAGCAGTTCTTC. Amino acid sequence: CSARHSNEQFF.

The chain uses TRBV30 and TRBJ1-6, with 8 nucleotides matching TRBD1. Germline trimming cut 1 base from V and 9 bases from J; bases unmatched to any gene: 5. The CDR3 covers 14 residues. The germline gives CDR1 GTSNPN, CDR2 SVGIG (reference sequence). The CDR3 protein is CAWSGAGGGSPLHF. Here the CDR3 DNA reads TGTGCCTGGAGTGGAGCAGGGGGCGGTTCACCCCTCCACTTT.

The chain is built from TRBV6-5 and TRBJ1-5; D possibly corresponds to TRBD1 (5 bases). Trimming stripped 8 bases from V and 6 bases from J, with 17 bases between. CDR1 is MNHEY, CDR2 SVGAGI, per germline. The CDR3 contains 14 residues. CDR3 DNA sequence: TGTGCCAGCCAGGGATCACTTGCTGGTCAGCCCCAGCATTTT. It is translated as CASQGSLAGQPQHF.

This chain links TRBV28 with TRBJ2-7; D remains unclear. CDR3 length: 14 residues. Germline V gene lookup returns CDR1 MDHEN and CDR2 SYDVKM. The ends were cut back, 6 bases at V and 6 bases at J, with 18 bases in the middle. CDR3 DNA sequence: TGTGCCAGCAGAAGTCATGGCAAACGCCGCGAGCAGTACTTC. This gives the protein CASRSHGKRREQYF.

The chain couples TRBV7-3 to TRBJ2-7, with TRBD1 matching over 7 bases. The CDR3 sequence is 13 residues long. With V trimmed by 5 bases and J by 6 bases, 7 bases remained unmatched. Germline lookup yields CDR1 SGHTA and CDR2 FQGTGA. CDR3 in DNA: TGTGCCAGCAGCCCCGAACCAGGGGGCGAGCAGTACTTC. Translation gives CASSPEPGGEQYF.

The rearrangement links TRBV30 to TRBJ1-5; D is possibly TRBD1 (6 bases). With 2 bases removed from V and 4 bases from J, the gap between germline ends came to 12 bases. Germline assignment: CDR1 GTSNPN and CDR2 SVGIG (reference sequence). There are 14 residues in the CDR3. This chain's CDR3 is CAWSYDRLNQPQHF. CDR3 nucleotides: TGTGCCTGGAGTTATGACAGGTTAAATCAGCCCCAGCATTTT.

Written as DNA, the CDR3 is TGTGCCAGCAGCACCGACAGGGGGCAAGATACGCAGTATTTT. Protein sequence: CASSTDRGQDTQYF. This chain links TRBV7-3 with TRBJ2-3; the match to TRBD1 covers 10 bases. The CDR3 has 14 residues. The V gene end was trimmed by 5 bases and the J gene end by 5 bases; junction bases not matched to a gene: 4. From germline, CDR1 is SGHTA and CDR2 FQGTGA.

The chain carries TRBV4-3 and TRBJ1-2, with D unresolved. This CDR3 has 15 amino acids. Germline V gene lookup returns CDR1 LGHNA and CDR2 YSLEER. Deletions cut 0 bases from V and 4 bases from J, with 12 bases between. The CDR3 is CASSQDRERSYGYTF. The CDR3 DNA follows: TGCGCCAGCAGCCAAGATCGAGAACGGAGCTATGGCTACACCTTC.

V and J are TRBV11-2 and TRBJ1-6; TRBD1 agrees at 9 bases. Germline V gene data show CDR1 as SGHAT and CDR2 as FQNNGV. V trimming: 3 bases; J trimming: 10 bases; junction bases outside the gene matches: 4. The CDR3 sequence is 14 residues long. CDR3 loop: CASSFQDRGSPLHF. CDR3 DNA sequence: TGTGCCAGCAGCTTCCAAGACAGGGGGTCACCCCTCCACTTT.

This clone was detected only once. CDR3 coding DNA: TGTGCCAGCAGCCTCGCGGTGGCCCACAGGGGCGGGGAGCTGTTTTTT. This encodes CASSLAVAHRGGELFF. The chain combines TRBV7-2 with TRBJ2-2, with 7 nucleotides matching TRBD1. The CDR3 runs to 16 residues. V shed 5 bases, J shed 7 bases, and the junction held 13 bases outside the gene matches. Germline CDR1 reads SGHTA; CDR2 reads FQGNSA. Full variable domain (outside the CDR3, taken from reference TRBV7-2 and TRBJ2-2): GAGVSQSPSNKVTEKGKDVELRCDPISGHTALYWYRQSLGQGLEFLIYFQGNSAPDKSGLPSDRFSAERTGGSVSTLTIQRTQQEDSAVYLCASSLAVAHRGGELFFGEGSRLTVL.

In nucleotides, the CDR3 is TGCGCCAGCAGCTTGGCCGAACTAGCGGGGGCCCGACCCACCCAGTACTTC. Translated, it gives CASSLAELAGARPTQYF. The chain is built from TRBV5-1 and TRBJ2-5, with 11 nucleotides matching TRBD2. Germline CDR1 is SGHRS and CDR2 is YFSETQ. CDR3 length equals 17 residues. The J segment lost 8 bases and the V segment lost 0 bases, leaving 12 bases of the junction unmatched.

The chain uses TRBV6-1 and TRBJ1-2; no clear D gene. CDR3 size: 13 residues. The V end was cut by 1 base, the J end by 7 bases, with 10 bases between. CDR1 is MNHNS and CDR2 is SASEGT in the germline V gene. The CDR3 DNA reads TGTGCCAGCAGTGAAGTGAAAGGAGGTGGCTACACCTTC. It translates to CASSEVKGGGYTF.

The rearrangement uses TRBV15 and TRBJ2-7; D perhaps matches TRBD2 (6 bases). This CDR3 spans 15 amino acids. The V end was cut by 8 bases, the J end by 4 bases, with 21 bases between. Per germline, CDR1 LNHNV and CDR2 YYDKDF (reference sequence). The CDR3, as DNA: TGTGCCACCTCAAAAAGACGGGAGAGGGGTTACGAGCAGTACTTC. Residues: CATSKRRERGYEQYF.

CDR3 sequence (DNA): TGTGCCAGCAGCTTGGGGGGCAGGGGAGGCAATCAGCCCCAGCATTTT. Amino acids: CASSLGGRGGNQPQHF. The chain employs TRBV5-6 and TRBJ1-5; a weak D match, TRBD1 (6 bases). This CDR3 contains 16 residues. Germline CDR1 reads SGHDT; CDR2 reads YYEEEE. Trimming stripped 0 bases from V and 2 bases from J, with 12 bases between.